This T cell receptor beta chain was profiled in a study of T cell responses to AZD1222 COVID-19 vaccine. Study results and caveats: Possibly, clonal diversity was underestimated; donors were largely white British and included more females. At study baseline, merely five or six AZD1222 recipients were seropositive.

Pooled together were second doses at about 4 or about 12 weeks. Only in-frame clones appear in the TCRdb table, and some are missing; sequencing was by immunoSEQ multiplex PCR. The sample has about 180,000 clones; around 94% are singletons. This CDR3 contains 14 residues. The germline gives CDR1 LNHDA, CDR2 SQIVND (reference sequence). V lost 4 bases and J 4 bases, leaving 11 bases between the germline ends. Concerning this clone: Its specificity is unknown.

The specimen was peripheral blood, collected 28 days after the second AZD1222 dose. The chain combines TRBV19 with TRBJ2-1, with D perhaps TRBD1 (6 bases). The receptor was isolated from an adult who received the AZD1222 COVID-19 vaccine. The CDR3 coding sequence is TGTGCCAGTAGTAAGACAGGAGAGTACAATGAGCAGTTCTTC. The encoded protein is CASSKTGEYNEQFF.